This T cell receptor (beta chain) is drawn from a study of cytomegalovirus exposure and HLA in healthy donors. On this clone: Germline and junction disagree at one end, which may indicate a read error.

Germline V gene lookup returns CDR1 MNHNY and CDR2 SVGAGI (reference sequence). The CDR3 is 15 amino acids. In the PCR, 60 Vbeta and 13 Jbeta primers were used. TCRdb's table, derived via immunoSEQ multiplex PCR, lists solely in-frame clones and lacks some. This sample's clone table lists approximately 130,000 clones. Sequencing was carried out using PBMCs. This rearrangement joins TRBV6-6 to TRBJ2-1, with 10 bases lining up with TRBD2. This TCR was recovered from a woman aged 60-75 years in good health and CMV-seronegative. DNA of the CDR3: TGTGCCGGCAGTTACGCTAGCGGGGGTTGGGATGAGCAGTTCTTC. Translated: CAGSYASGGWDEQFF.